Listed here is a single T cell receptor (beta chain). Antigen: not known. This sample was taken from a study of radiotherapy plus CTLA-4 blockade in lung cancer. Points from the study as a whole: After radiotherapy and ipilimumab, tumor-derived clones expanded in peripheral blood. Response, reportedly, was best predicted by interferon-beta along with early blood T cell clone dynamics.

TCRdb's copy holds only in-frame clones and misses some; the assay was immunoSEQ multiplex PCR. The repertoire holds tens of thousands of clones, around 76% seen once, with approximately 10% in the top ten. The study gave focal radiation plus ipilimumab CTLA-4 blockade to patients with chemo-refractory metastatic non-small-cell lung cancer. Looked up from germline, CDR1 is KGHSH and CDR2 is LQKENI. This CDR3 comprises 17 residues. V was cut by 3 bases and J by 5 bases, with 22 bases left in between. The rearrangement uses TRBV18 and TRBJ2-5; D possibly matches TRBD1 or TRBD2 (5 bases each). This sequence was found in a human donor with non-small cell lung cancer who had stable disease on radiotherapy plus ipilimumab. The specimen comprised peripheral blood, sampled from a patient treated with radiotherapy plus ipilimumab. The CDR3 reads CASSPSGAHKVGETQYF. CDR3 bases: TGTGCCAGCTCACCCTCCGGGGCGCACAAAGTGGGGGAGACCCAGTACTTC.